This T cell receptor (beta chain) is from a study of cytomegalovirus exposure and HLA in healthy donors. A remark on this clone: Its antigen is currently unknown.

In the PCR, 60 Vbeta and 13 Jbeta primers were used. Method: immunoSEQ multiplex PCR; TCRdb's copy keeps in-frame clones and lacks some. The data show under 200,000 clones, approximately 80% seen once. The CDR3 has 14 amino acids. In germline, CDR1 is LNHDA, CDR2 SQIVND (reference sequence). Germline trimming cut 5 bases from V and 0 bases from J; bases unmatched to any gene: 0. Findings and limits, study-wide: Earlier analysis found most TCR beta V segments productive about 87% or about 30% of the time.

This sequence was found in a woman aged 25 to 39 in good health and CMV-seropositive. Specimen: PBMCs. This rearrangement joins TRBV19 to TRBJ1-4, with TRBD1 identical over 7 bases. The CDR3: CASSQGATNEKLFF. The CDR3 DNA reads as TGTGCCAGTAGTCAGGGGGCAACTAATGAAAAACTGTTTTTT.